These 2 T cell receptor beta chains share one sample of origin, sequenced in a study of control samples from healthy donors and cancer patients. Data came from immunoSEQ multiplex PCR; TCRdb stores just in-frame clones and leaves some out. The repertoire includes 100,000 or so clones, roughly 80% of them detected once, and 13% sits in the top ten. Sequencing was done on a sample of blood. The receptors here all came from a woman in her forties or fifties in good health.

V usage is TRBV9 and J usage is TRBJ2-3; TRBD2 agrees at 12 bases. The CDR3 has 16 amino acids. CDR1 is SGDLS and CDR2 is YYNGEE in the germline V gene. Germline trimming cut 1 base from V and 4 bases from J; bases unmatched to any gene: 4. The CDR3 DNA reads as TGTGCCAGCAGCGTAATACTAGCGGGAGGTCCAGATACGCAGTATTTT. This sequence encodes CASSVILAGGPDTQYF.

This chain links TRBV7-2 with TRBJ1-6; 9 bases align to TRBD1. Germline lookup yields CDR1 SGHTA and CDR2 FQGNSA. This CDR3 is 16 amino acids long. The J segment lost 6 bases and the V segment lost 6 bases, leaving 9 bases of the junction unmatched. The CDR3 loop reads CASSPIDRGFNSPLHF. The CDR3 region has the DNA TGTGCCAGCAGTCCCATCGACAGGGGGTTTAATTCACCCCTCCACTTT.